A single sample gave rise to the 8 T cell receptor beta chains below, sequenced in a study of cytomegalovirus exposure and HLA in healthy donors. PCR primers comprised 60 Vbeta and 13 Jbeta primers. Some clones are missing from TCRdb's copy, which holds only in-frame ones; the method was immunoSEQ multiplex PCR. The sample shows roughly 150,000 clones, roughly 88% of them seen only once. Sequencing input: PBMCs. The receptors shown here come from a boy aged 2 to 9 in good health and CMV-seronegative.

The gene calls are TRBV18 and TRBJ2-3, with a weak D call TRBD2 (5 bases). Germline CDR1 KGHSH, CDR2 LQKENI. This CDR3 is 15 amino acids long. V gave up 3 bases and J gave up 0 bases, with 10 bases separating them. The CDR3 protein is CASSPLGGSTDTQYF. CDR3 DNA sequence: TGTGCCAGCTCACCCCTCGGCGGGAGCACAGATACGCAGTATTTT.

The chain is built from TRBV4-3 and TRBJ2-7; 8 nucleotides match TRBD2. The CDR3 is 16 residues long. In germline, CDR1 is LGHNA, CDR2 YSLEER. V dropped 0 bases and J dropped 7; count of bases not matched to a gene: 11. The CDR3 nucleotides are TGCGCCAGCAGCCAAGATCCAGCGGGAGTTGTAGAAGAGCAGTACTTC. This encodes CASSQDPAGVVEEQYF.

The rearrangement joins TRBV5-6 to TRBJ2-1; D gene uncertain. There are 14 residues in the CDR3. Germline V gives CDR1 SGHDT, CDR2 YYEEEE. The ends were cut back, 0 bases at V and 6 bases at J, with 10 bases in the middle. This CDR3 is CASSLDPGSNEQFF. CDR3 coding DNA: TGTGCCAGCAGCTTGGACCCGGGTAGCAATGAGCAGTTCTTC.

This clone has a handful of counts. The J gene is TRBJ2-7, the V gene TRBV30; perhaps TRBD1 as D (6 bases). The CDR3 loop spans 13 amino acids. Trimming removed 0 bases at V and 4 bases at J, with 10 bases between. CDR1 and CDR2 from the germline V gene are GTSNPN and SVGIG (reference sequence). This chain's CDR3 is CAWSVAGEYEQYF. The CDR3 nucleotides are TGTGCCTGGAGTGTAGCAGGGGAGTACGAGCAGTACTTC.

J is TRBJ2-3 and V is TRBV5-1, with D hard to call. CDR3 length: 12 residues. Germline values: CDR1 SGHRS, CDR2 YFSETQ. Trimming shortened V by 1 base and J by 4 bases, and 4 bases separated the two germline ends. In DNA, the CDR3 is TGCGCCAGCAGCTTGACAGCAGATACGCAGTATTTT. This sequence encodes CASSLTADTQYF.

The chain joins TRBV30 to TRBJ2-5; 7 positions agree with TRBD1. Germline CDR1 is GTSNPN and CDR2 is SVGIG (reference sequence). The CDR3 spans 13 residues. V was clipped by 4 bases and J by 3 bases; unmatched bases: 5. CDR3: CAWTGQVKETQYF. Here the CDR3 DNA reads TGTGCCTGGACCGGACAGGTAAAAGAGACCCAGTACTTC.

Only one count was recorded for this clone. The CDR3 DNA follows: TGTGCCAGCAGCTTACTAGGGGAAGCCTCGGGTTCCCTATATGGCTACACCTTC. Translating it yields CASSLLGEASGSLYGYTF. This chain connects TRBV7-2 to TRBJ1-2, with D perhaps matching TRBD1 (5 bases). V was cut by 2 bases and J by 5 bases, with 24 bases left in between. Germline V gives CDR1 SGHTA, CDR2 FQGNSA. This CDR3 contains 18 residues.

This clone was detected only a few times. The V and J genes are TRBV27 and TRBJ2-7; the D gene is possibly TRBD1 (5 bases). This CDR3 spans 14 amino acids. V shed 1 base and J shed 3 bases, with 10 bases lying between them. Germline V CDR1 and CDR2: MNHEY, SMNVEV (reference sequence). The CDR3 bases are TGTGCCAGCAGTTTATTGGGGCAGATCTACGAGCAGTACTTC. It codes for CASSLLGQIYEQYF.